The source of this T cell receptor (beta chain) is a study of blood T cell repertoires in COVID-19. On the study more broadly: The analysed material was cDNA or gDNA that came from T cells, B-cell-depleted T cells, or PBMCs.

With 0 bases removed from V and 9 bases from J, the gap between germline ends came to 10 bases. CDR3 length: 14 amino acids. CDR1 is SGHRS, CDR2 YFSETQ, per germline. The table came from immunoSEQ multiplex PCR; TCRdb's copy has only in-frame clones and leaves some out. The sample has approximately 25,000 clones, approximately 90% seen once; the top ten hold 12%. The TCR was taken from a woman aged 80 or over with active or convalescent COVID-19. This chain joins TRBV5-1 and TRBJ1-6; no reliable D call. Specimen: peripheral blood. CDR3 in amino acids: CASSLEREGSPLHF. Here the CDR3 DNA reads TGCGCCAGCAGCTTGGAAAGGGAGGGTTCACCCCTCCACTTT. Full variable domain (missing parts from reference TRBV5-1 and TRBJ1-6): KAGVTQTPRYLIKTRGQQVTLSCSPISGHRSVSWYQQTPGQGLQFLFEYFSETQRNKGNFPGRFSGRQFSNSRSEMNVSTLELGDSALYLCASSLEREGSPLHFGNGTRLTVT.